The 26 T cell receptor beta chains listed next were all sequenced from one sample in a study of T cell responses to AZD1222 COVID-19 vaccine. Profiling relied on immunoSEQ multiplex PCR, and the TCRdb table lists in-frame clones only, not all of them. The repertoire holds 150,000 to 200,000 clones, with approximately 90% as singletons. The sample in question was peripheral blood, obtained 28 days after the second AZD1222 dose. All receptors derive from an adult who received the AZD1222 COVID-19 vaccine.

This chain connects TRBV15 to TRBJ2-3, with TRBD2 matching over 10 bases. The germline V gene encodes CDR1 LNHNV and CDR2 YYDKDF (reference sequence). CDR3 length: 16 amino acids. The V gene end was trimmed by 7 bases and the J gene end by 2 bases; junction bases not matched to a gene: 9. CDR3 sequence (DNA): TGTGCCACCACTCCCTCAGCGGGGGGGGTCACAGATACGCAGTATTTT. Protein product: CATTPSAGGVTDTQYF.

The CDR3, as DNA: TGTGCCAGCAGTTTATTTCCTCGGGGCGGACAGGGGGCTGATGAGCAGTTCTTC. Protein product: CASSLFPRGGQGADEQFF. J is TRBJ2-1 and V is TRBV28; 11 bases match TRBD1. The J segment lost 8 bases and the V segment lost 1 base, leaving 13 bases of the junction unmatched. There are 18 residues in the CDR3. Germline V gives CDR1 MDHEN, CDR2 SYDVKM.

The chain recombines TRBV2 with TRBJ1-1; D is uncertain. CDR1 and CDR2 (germline): SNHLY, FYNNEI. V lost 4 bases and J 3 bases, leaving 6 bases between the germline ends. The CDR3 contains 12 residues. The CDR3 bases are TGTGCCAGCAGTGGCTGGGACACTGAAGCTTTCTTT. Its translation is CASSGWDTEAFF. The full variable domain, with the rest looked up from reference TRBV2 and TRBJ1-1, is EPEVTQTPSHQVTQMGQEVILRCVPISNHLYFYWYRQILGQKVEFLVSFYNNEISEKSEIFDDQFSVERPDGSNFTLKIRSTKLEDSAMYFCASSGWDTEAFFGQGTRLTVV.

CDR3 bases: TGCGCCAGCAGCTTCGGGACAGGACAAGAGACCCAGTACTTC. This gives the protein CASSFGTGQETQYF. The gene calls are TRBV5-1 and TRBJ2-5, with 8 bases aligning to TRBD1. There are 14 residues in the CDR3. The germline gives CDR1 SGHRS, CDR2 YFSETQ. V gave up 2 bases and J gave up 2 bases; unmatched junction bases: 2. Full variable domain (remainder filled in from reference TRBV5-1 and TRBJ2-5): KAGVTQTPRYLIKTRGQQVTLSCSPISGHRSVSWYQQTPGQGLQFLFEYFSETQRNKGNFPGRFSGRQFSNSRSEMNVSTLELGDSALYLCASSFGTGQETQYFGPGTRLLVL.

The gene calls are TRBV2 and TRBJ2-3, with a possible D match to TRBD2 (6 bases). Trimming cost V 9 bases and J 0 bases, with 13 bases left between them. Germline values: CDR1 SNHLY, CDR2 FYNNEI. The CDR3 loop spans 14 amino acids. CDR3 in DNA: TGTGCCAGTAGCGGATCGGTTAGCACAGATACGCAGTATTTT. It is translated as CASSGSVSTDTQYF.

This clone was seen a single time. V and J are TRBV27 and TRBJ2-1, with unresolved D. Trimming left V 8 bases short and J 2 bases short, with 4 bases between. The CDR3 consists of 11 residues. CDR1 is MNHEY, CDR2 SMNVEV, per germline (reference sequence). This chain's CDR3 is CASRTYNEQFF. CDR3 in DNA: TGTGCCAGCCGGACCTACAATGAGCAGTTCTTC.

The gene calls are TRBV21-1 and TRBJ2-1; the table's D call TRBD2 went unverified against the DNA. TRBV21-1 is shown as a pseudogene. The CDR3 sequence is 12 residues long. In DNA form, the CDR3 reads TGTGCCAGCCGTCGTCCGGTTCTTGAGCAGTTCTTC. This gives the protein CASRRPVLEQFF.

The chain joins TRBV5-6 to TRBJ2-1; TRBD2 might be the D (6 bases). This CDR3 is built from 13 residues. Germline CDR1 reads SGHDT; CDR2 reads YYEEEE. Trimming took 4 bases from V and 9 from J, leaving 14 bases between them. Written as DNA, the CDR3 is TGTGCCAGCAGCCAAGGGACTCTATCTGAGCAGTTCTTC. It specifies CASSQGTLSEQFF.

The chain uses TRBV5-1 and TRBJ2-5; tentatively, D is TRBD1 or TRBD2 (5 bases each). V shed 3 bases and J shed 1 base, with 13 bases lying between them. This CDR3 is built from 15 residues. In germline, CDR1 is SGHRS, CDR2 YFSETQ. DNA for the CDR3: TGCGCCAGCAGCTCCTGGGACCACATCCAAGAGACCCAGTACTTC. Translation gives CASSSWDHIQETQYF.

The chain combines TRBV2 with TRBJ2-7, with D possibly matching TRBD2 (6 bases). Germline V gene lookup returns CDR1 SNHLY and CDR2 FYNNEI. V shed 3 bases and J shed 0 bases, with 9 bases lying between them. This CDR3 is 14 amino acids long. The CDR3: CASSEEGNSYEQYF. For the CDR3, the DNA is TGTGCCAGCAGTGAGGAGGGGAACTCCTACGAGCAGTACTTC.

A word on this clone: The same CDR3 arises from other DNA sequences in this sample as well. This chain uses TRBV9 with TRBJ2-5; 9 positions match TRBD1. This CDR3 has 14 amino acids. The germline V gene has CDR1 SGDLS and CDR2 YYNGEE. Trimming cost V 2 bases and J 3 bases; bases outside gene matches: 2. CDR3 loop: CASSVTGGEETQYF. The CDR3 DNA is TGTGCCAGCAGCGTCACAGGGGGCGAAGAGACCCAGTACTTC.

This rearrangement joins TRBV9 to TRBJ1-4; perhaps TRBD1 as D (6 bases). The CDR3 loop spans 15 amino acids. Deletions cut 3 bases from V and 4 bases from J, with 13 bases between. Germline values: CDR1 SGDLS, CDR2 YYNGEE. The CDR3 protein is CASSANTGINEKLFF. CDR3 DNA: TGTGCCAGCAGCGCGAACACAGGGATTAATGAAAAACTGTTTTTT.

This chain joins TRBV5-1 and TRBJ1-2; unclear D gene. Trimming removed 4 bases at V and 2 bases at J, with 9 bases between. The CDR3 has 13 amino acids. CDR1 is SGHRS, CDR2 YFSETQ, per germline. The CDR3: CASSREMNYGYTF. The DNA of the CDR3 is TGCGCCAGCAGCCGGGAGATGAACTATGGCTACACCTTC.

The gene calls are TRBV9 and TRBJ2-7; D is unclear. Trimming left V 0 bases short and J 4 bases short, with 8 bases between. Per germline, CDR1 SGDLS and CDR2 YYNGEE. The CDR3 is 13 residues long. The CDR3 loop is CASSVGEAYEQYF. CDR3 nucleotides: TGTGCCAGCAGCGTAGGAGAGGCATACGAGCAGTACTTC.

This rearrangement joins TRBV19 to TRBJ1-6; 7 bases are a match to TRBD1. Germline V gives CDR1 LNHDA, CDR2 SQIVND (reference sequence). CDR3 length: 16 residues. The V segment lost 4 bases and the J segment 14 bases; nucleotides outside the gene matches: 17. CDR3 protein: CASSTGTVSPHRALHF. The DNA for the CDR3 is TGTGCCAGTAGTACCGGGACAGTGAGCCCCCATCGAGCCCTCCACTTT.

This clone was seen a single time. The chain recombines TRBV5-1 with TRBJ2-2, with D perhaps TRBD1 (5 bases). V lost 4 bases, J lost 6 bases, and 16 bases lay in between. The CDR3 is 15 residues long. Germline CDR1 and CDR2: SGHRS and YFSETQ. The CDR3 spells CASSPTWTLPGELFF. For the CDR3, the DNA is TGCGCCAGCAGCCCAACTTGGACACTTCCCGGGGAGCTGTTTTTT. Full variable domain (missing parts from reference TRBV5-1 and TRBJ2-2): KAGVTQTPRYLIKTRGQQVTLSCSPISGHRSVSWYQQTPGQGLQFLFEYFSETQRNKGNFPGRFSGRQFSNSRSEMNVSTLELGDSALYLCASSPTWTLPGELFFGEGSRLTVL.

This rearrangement joins TRBV28 to TRBJ2-7, with D unresolved. The V end lost 6 bases, the J end lost 2 bases, and 8 bases lay between the germline ends. Germline values: CDR1 MDHEN, CDR2 SYDVKM. This CDR3 is 12 amino acids long. The CDR3 is CASSSVAYEQYF. As DNA, the CDR3 is TGTGCCAGCAGCTCTGTGGCCTACGAGCAGTACTTC.

The chain carries TRBV10-3 and TRBJ1-2; D ambiguous. Germline CDR1 ENHRY, CDR2 SYGVKD. The CDR3 is 13 amino acids. Trimming pared 11 bases from V and 0 bases from J, leaving 13 bases between. The CDR3 DNA sequence: TGTGCCTCACGAGACGGGCCTAACTATGGCTACACCTTC. Residues: CASRDGPNYGYTF.

The J gene is TRBJ1-1, the V gene TRBV3-1 (or the pseudogene TRBV3-2); D may be TRBD1 (5 bases). The CDR3 covers 12 residues. V lost 8 bases to trimming and J lost 5 bases, with 12 bases between them. CDR1 and CDR2 (germline): LGHDT, YNNKEL (reference sequence). The CDR3 region is CASSGGVTEAFF. In nucleotides, the CDR3 is TGTGCCAGCTCGGGGGGAGTAACTGAAGCTTTCTTT.

V gene TRBV5-1 combines with J gene TRBJ1-1; the match to TRBD1 covers 11 bases. From germline, CDR1 is SGHRS and CDR2 YFSETQ. Trimming removed 3 bases from V and 3 bases from J; junction bases left unmatched: 4. This CDR3 has 15 amino acids. The CDR3 protein is CASSSPGQGDTEAFF. CDR3 nucleotides: TGCGCCAGCAGCTCTCCGGGACAGGGGGACACTGAAGCTTTCTTT.

The rearrangement joins TRBV29-1 to TRBJ2-1, with TRBD2 as a possible D gene (5 bases). V lost 0 bases to trimming and J lost 6 bases, with 15 bases between them. Germline V gene sequence: CDR1 SQVTM, CDR2 ANQGSEA. There are 15 residues in the CDR3. In DNA form, the CDR3 reads TGCAGCGTTGAAGAATATCGGGAAATAGGCAATGAGCAGTTCTTC. Translated, it gives CSVEEYREIGNEQFF.

This chain links TRBV28 with TRBJ1-1; TRBD1 matches 9 bases. The CDR3 extends over 14 amino acids. Germline-derived CDR1 and CDR2 are MDHEN and SYDVKM. The V gene end was trimmed by 6 bases and the J gene end by 8 bases; junction bases not matched to a gene: 10. CDR3 bases: TGTGCCAGCAGATCGACAGGGGGGCCTATGGAAGCTTTCTTT. Encoded protein: CASRSTGGPMEAFF.

This clone has only one observation. CDR3 sequence: CAISLLAGGFSYEQYF. Written as DNA, the CDR3 is TGTGCCATCAGCCTGTTAGCGGGAGGGTTCTCCTACGAGCAGTACTTC. The chain is built from TRBV10-3 and TRBJ2-7; 11 positions match TRBD2. Germline V lookup: CDR1 ENHRY, CDR2 SYGVKD. The CDR3 covers 16 residues. V shed 6 bases and J 0 bases; nucleotides not matched to a gene: 7.

This clone was seen only once. In DNA form, the CDR3 reads TGCAGCGTTGAGGTGAGACATGGCTACACCTTC. It codes for CSVEVRHGYTF. This chain uses TRBV29-1 with TRBJ1-2; unclear D gene. From germline, CDR1 is SQVTM and CDR2 ANQGSEA. The CDR3 consists of 11 residues. V lost 3 bases and J 6 bases, leaving 8 bases between the germline ends. The entire variable domain, with the rest obtained from reference TRBV29-1 and TRBJ1-2, is as follows: SAVISQKPSRDICQRGTSLTIQCQVDSQVTMMFWYRQQPGQSLTLIATANQGSEATYESGFVIDKFPISRPNLTFSTLTVSNMSPEDSSIYLCSVEVRHGYTFGSGTRLTVV.

V gene TRBV9 combines with J gene TRBJ2-7, with TRBD1 matching 9 bases. This CDR3 comprises 14 residues. With 3 bases clipped from V and 3 bases from J, the junction kept 4 bases outside the gene matches. CDR1 and CDR2 (germline): SGDLS, YYNGEE. CDR3 DNA: TGTGCCAGCAGCGCGGACAGGGGAGGCTACGAGCAGTACTTC. This encodes CASSADRGGYEQYF.

The V call is TRBV6-2 or TRBV6-3, the J call TRBJ2-3; TRBD2 matches 9 bases. The trim removed 3 bases at V and 3 bases at J, leaving 10 bases unmatched. Germline CDR1 and CDR2: MNHEY and SVGEGT. The CDR3 is 17 residues long. Here the CDR3 reads CASSYLSGGGATDTQYF. CDR3 nucleotides: TGTGCCAGCAGTTATCTTTCGGGCGGGGGGGCGACAGATACGCAGTATTTT.